This T cell receptor (beta chain) was retrieved from a study of cytotoxic CD8 clonotypes in ibrutinib-treated CLL. The assay was immunoSEQ multiplex PCR, and TCRdb's table has in-frame clones only and misses some. The table has 330,000 or so clones, 67% seen once; the top ten hold about 5.9%. V lost 7 bases, J lost 3 bases, and 12 bases lay in between. This CDR3 spans 13 amino acids. Germline V gene sequence: CDR1 LNHDA, CDR2 SQIVND (reference sequence). This sequence was found in a human donor with chronic lymphocytic leukemia. The rearrangement joins TRBV19 to TRBJ1-1; tentative D call: TRBD1 (5 bases). The sequencing used PBMCs, collected after 36 months of ibrutinib treatment. The CDR3: CASIGTLYTEAFF. CDR3 sequence (DNA): TGTGCCAGTATAGGGACCTTATACACTGAAGCTTTCTTT.